This T cell receptor beta chain was observed in a study of Ad26.COV2.S vaccination and SARS-CoV-2 variants. Study background: Among those in the COV1001 Ad26.COV2.S trial arm was the donor. Dosing was one shot or two shots 56 days apart.

Clones were read by immunoSEQ multiplex PCR, and TCRdb kept only the in-frame ones, dropping some. The sample has roughly 300,000 clones; 86% are singletons. Regarding treatment: around 19 received Ad26.COV2.S at low or high dose, single or two shots; 5 received placebo; per-sample allocation not given. Collection of the samples took place on day 63 after the first injection of vaccine or placebo. Donation was by an adult aged 18-55 years who was in Boston. An Ad26 vector was used to express Wuhan-strain SARS-CoV-2 spike as the vaccine. Germline V lookup: CDR1 GTSNPN, CDR2 SVGIG (reference sequence). V was clipped by 5 bases and J by 6 bases; unmatched bases: 2. The CDR3 spans 12 residues.

This TCR derives from a person between 18 and 60 years old who received the Ad26.COV2.S COVID-19 vaccine or a placebo. The source material was peripheral blood, sampled in a trial of Ad26.COV2.S vaccine versus placebo. This chain links TRBV30 with TRBJ1-4, with 8 bases identical to TRBD1. The CDR3 here is CAWDRGDEKLFF. The CDR3, as DNA: TGTGCCTGGGACAGGGGAGATGAAAAACTGTTTTTT.